This T cell receptor beta chain was sequenced during a study of cytomegalovirus exposure and HLA in healthy donors. The germline CDR1 and CDR2 sequences are SGHTA and FQGNSA. V gave up 0 bases and J gave up 6 bases, with 10 bases separating them. This CDR3 has 14 amino acids. Produced via immunoSEQ multiplex PCR; TCRdb's table is partial and in-frame only. The table has hundreds of thousands of clones, about 90% seen once; the top ten hold 3% to 3.5%. Sequencing input: PBMCs. The gene calls are TRBV7-2 and TRBJ2-3, with D maybe TRBD2 (6 bases). The TCR was taken from a young woman in good health and CMV-seronegative. The CDR3 loop is CASSLAGGRDTQYF. In DNA, the CDR3 is TGTGCCAGCAGCTTAGCGGGAGGAAGGGATACGCAGTATTTT.